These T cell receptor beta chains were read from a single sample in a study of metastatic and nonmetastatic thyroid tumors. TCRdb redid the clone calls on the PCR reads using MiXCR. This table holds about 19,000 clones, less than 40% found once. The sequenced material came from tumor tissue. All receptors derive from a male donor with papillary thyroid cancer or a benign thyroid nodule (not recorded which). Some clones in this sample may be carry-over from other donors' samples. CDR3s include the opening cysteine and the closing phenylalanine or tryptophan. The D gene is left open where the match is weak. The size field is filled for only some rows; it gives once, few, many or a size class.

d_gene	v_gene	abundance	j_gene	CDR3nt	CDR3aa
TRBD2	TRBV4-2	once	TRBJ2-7	TGTGCCAGCAGCCAAGAGCGGGGGGGATCCTACGAGCAGTACTTC	CASSQERGGSYEQYF
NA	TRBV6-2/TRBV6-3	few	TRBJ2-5	TGTGCCAGCAGTTACTCGTGGGAGACCCAGTACTTC	CASSYSWETQYF
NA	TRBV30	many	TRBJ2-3	TGTGCCTGGAGTGCCGGAGGGACTTCAGATACGCAGTATTTT	CAWSAGGTSDTQYF
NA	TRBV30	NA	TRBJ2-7	TGTGCCTGGGCACGGGGGCGACTAGGTTATGAGCAGTACTTC	CAWARGRLGYEQYF
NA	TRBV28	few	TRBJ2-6	TGTGCCAGCTGCTCTGGGGCCAACGTCCTGACTTTC	CASCSGANVLTF
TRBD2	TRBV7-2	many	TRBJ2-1	TGTGCCAGCAGCCCCGCTCGCACTAGCGGGAGCGATGAGCAGTTCTTC	CASSPARTSGSDEQFF
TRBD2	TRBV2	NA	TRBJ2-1	TGTGCCAGCAGTGAGGCTAGCGGGGGGGAGCAGTTCTTC	CASSEASGGEQFF
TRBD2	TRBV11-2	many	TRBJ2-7	TGTGCCAGCAGCCCGACTAGCGGGATGCTCGAGCAGTACTTC	CASSPTSGMLEQYF
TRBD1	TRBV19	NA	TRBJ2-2	TGTGCCAGCATAGGACAGGGAAGGATAACCGGGGAGCTGTTTTTT	CASIGQGRITGELFF
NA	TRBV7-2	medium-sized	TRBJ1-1	TGTGCCAGCAGCTTAGCTTACACACTCACTGAAGCTTTCTTT	CASSLAYTLTEAFF
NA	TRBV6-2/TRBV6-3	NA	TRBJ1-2	TGTGCCAGCAGTTACTCAGGACACCTCCTTGGTGGTGGCTACACCTTC	CASSYSGHLLGGGYTF
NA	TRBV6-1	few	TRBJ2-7	TGTGCCAGCATGGTCAACGAGCAGTACTTC	CASMVNEQYF
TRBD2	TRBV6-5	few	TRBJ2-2	TGTGCCAGCAGTTTGTTGCGGCTAGCGGGATTTTCCACCGGGGAGCTGTTTTTT	CASSLLRLAGFSTGELFF
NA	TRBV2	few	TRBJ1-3	TGTGCCAGCAGGCGGGAGGGAGGTCTTGGAAACACCATATATTTT	CASRREGGLGNTIYF
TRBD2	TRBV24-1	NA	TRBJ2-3	TGTGCCACCAGTGATTGGGGGGGGATCTCTAGCACAGATACGCAGTATTTT	CATSDWGGISSTDTQYF
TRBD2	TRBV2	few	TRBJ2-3	TGTGCCAGCAGGGTACTAGCGGTGCGCACATATACGCAGTATTTT	CASRVLAVRTYTQYF
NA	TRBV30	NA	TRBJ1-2	TGTGCCTGGAGTCATGGGGGTATGGACGCGGATGGCTACACCTTC	CAWSHGGMDADGYTF
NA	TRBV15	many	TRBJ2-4	TGTGCCACCCGGAAACCGGGCTCCGAATATAGGATTCAGTACTTC	CATRKPGSEYRIQYF
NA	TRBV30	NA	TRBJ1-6	TGTGCCTTGGAAGCGGGCGAGAGTTCACCCCTCCACTTT	CALEAGESSPLHF
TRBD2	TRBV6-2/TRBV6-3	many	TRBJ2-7	TGTGCCAGCAGTTACGATGGGACTAGCGGCTACGAGCAGTACTTC	CASSYDGTSGYEQYF
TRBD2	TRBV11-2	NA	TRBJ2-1	TGTGCCAGCAGCTTATCTCGCGGGGGGGTCAATGAGCAGTTCTTC	CASSLSRGGVNEQFF
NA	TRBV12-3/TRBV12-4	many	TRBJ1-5	TGTGCCAGCAGTTTCAGGGGAGTTCAGCCCCAGCATTTT	CASSFRGVQPQHF
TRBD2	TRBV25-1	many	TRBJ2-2	TGTGCCAGCAGCGACGGGGGGAGGGACACCGGGGAGCTGTTTTTT	CASSDGGRDTGELFF
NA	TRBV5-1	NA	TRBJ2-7	TGCGCCAGCAGCTCGTTGACAGCTTCCCACGAGCAGTACTTC	CASSSLTASHEQYF